The 21 T cell receptor beta chains listed next were all sequenced from one sample in a study of T-cell memory formation after mild COVID-19. TCRdb re-analysed the 5' RACE reads in MiXCR, keeping a single row per CDR3 protein. Here the sample spans 200,000 to 250,000 distinct CDR3 sequences, roughly 10% being singletons. Source material: PBMCs or a T cell subset sorted from them (not recorded which). Every receptor here comes from a man aged 18 to 30 who had mild COVID-19 (a few samples of this study predate the infection). Cell type and time point are not known.

This clonotype was seen many times. This chain connects TRBV12-3 or TRBV12-4 to TRBJ2-5; D gene ambiguous. The V end lost 2 bases, the J end lost 1 base, and 8 bases lay between the germline ends. The CDR3 has 14 residues. CDR3 sequence: CASSLMGFQETQYF. The CDR3 nucleotides are TGTGCCAGCAGTTTAATGGGCTTCCAAGAGACCCAGTACTTC.

This clonotype was seen only a few times. The V and J genes are TRBV4-3 and TRBJ2-2, with D perhaps TRBD2 (5 bases). The CDR3 consists of 14 residues. CDR1 is LGHNA, CDR2 YSLEER, per germline. Trimming shortened V by 0 bases and J by 9 bases, and 11 bases separated the two germline ends. The CDR3 here is CASSQDTGIRELFF. The CDR3, as DNA: TGCGCCAGCAGCCAAGATACCGGGATCAGGGAGCTGTTTTTT.

This CDR3 reads CASSNYEQYV. CDR3 DNA sequence: TGTGCCAGCAGTAACTACGAGCAGTACGTC. The rearrangement links TRBV2 to TRBJ2-7; no reliable D call. The CDR3 spans 10 residues. CDR1 is SNHLY, CDR2 FYNNEI, per germline. Trimming took off 5 bases at V and 3 bases at J, with 2 bases between the two ends.

This clonotype has ten or more counts. The chain joins TRBV12-3 or TRBV12-4 to TRBJ1-1, with a tentative D call TRBD1 (5 bases). V lost 6 bases to trimming and J lost 4 bases, with 12 bases between them. CDR3 size: 13 residues. DNA of the CDR3: TGTGCCAGCAGGCCCTGGAGGGGCACTGAAGCTTTCTTT. Protein: CASRPWRGTEAFF.

This clonotype was recorded many times. The chain employs TRBV5-1 and TRBJ2-4, with 11 bases matching TRBD2. V lost 0 bases, J lost 3 bases, and 11 bases stayed unmatched. The CDR3 is 19 amino acids. Germline V CDR1 and CDR2: SGHRS, YFSETQ. The CDR3 DNA sequence: TGCGCCAGCAGCTTGGCCCTAGCGGGGGGCCCTGGACGCAAAAACATTCAGTACTTC. Translated, it gives CASSLALAGGPGRKNIQYF.

The table lists this clonotype with a few counts. CDR3 sequence reads: CASSRRDRDAEAFF. CDR3 sequence (DNA): TGTGCCAGCAGCCGCCGGGACAGGGATGCTGAAGCTTTCTTT. This sequence joins TRBV5-4 and TRBJ1-1, with 9 nucleotides matching TRBD1. After removal of 4 bases from V and 6 bases from J, the junction contained 7 bases not matched to a gene. The CDR3 totals 14 residues. In germline, CDR1 is SGHNT, CDR2 YYREEE (reference sequence). The whole variable domain, remainder taken from reference TRBV5-4 and TRBJ1-1, is ETGVTQSPTHLIKTRGQQVTLRCSSQSGHNTVSWYQQALGQGPQFIFQYYREEENGRGNFPPRFSGLQFPNYSSELNVNALELDDSALYLCASSRRDRDAEAFFGQGTRLTVV.

This clonotype was counted only a few times. This chain connects TRBV10-3 to TRBJ2-7; 10 bases align to TRBD1. Germline V lookup: CDR1 ENHRY, CDR2 SYGVKD. With V trimmed by 8 bases and J by 4 bases, 8 bases remained unmatched. This CDR3 has 14 residues. CDR3 nucleotides: TGTGCCATCGGGCGGGGACAGGGGTGGTACGAGCAGTACGTC. Amino acid sequence: CAIGRGQGWYEQYV.

The rearrangement uses TRBV30 and TRBJ1-1, with no clear D. Germline V gene data show CDR1 as GTSNPN and CDR2 as SVGIG (reference sequence). This CDR3 has 11 residues. Trimming pared 4 bases from V and 8 bases from J, leaving 11 bases between. As DNA, the CDR3 is TGTGCCTGGACACCGCTAGTCGAAGCTTTCTTT. This codes for CAWTPLVEAFF.

This clonotype was seen only a few times. The chain has TRBV28 and TRBJ1-5; unclear D gene. CDR3 size: 13 residues. Trimming stripped 8 bases from V and 2 bases from J, with 10 bases between. CDR1 and CDR2 from the germline V gene are MDHEN and SYDVKM. CDR3 sequence reads: CASLRDGNQPQHF. The CDR3 nucleotides are TGTGCCAGCTTGCGAGATGGCAATCAGCCCCAGCATTTT.

The J gene is TRBJ2-7, the V gene TRBV9; D remains ambiguous. V shed 4 bases and J shed 6 bases, with 14 bases lying between them. CDR1 SGDLS and CDR2 YYNGEE come from the germline V gene. The CDR3 covers 13 residues. The CDR3 spells CASSPLGETEQYF. In DNA, the CDR3 is TGTGCCAGCAGCCCCCTCGGAGAGACCGAGCAGTACTTC.

In its sample, this clonotype was seen many times. The chain carries TRBV5-1 and TRBJ2-2, with TRBD2 identical over 9 bases. The CDR3 is 16 amino acids. V trimming: 4 bases; J trimming: 4 bases; junction bases outside the gene matches: 8. The germline gives CDR1 SGHRS, CDR2 YFSETQ. The CDR3 DNA reads as TGCGCCAGCAGCCCCCGCGGGGGGGCCGTCACCGGGGAGCTGTTTTTT. It translates to CASSPRGGAVTGELFF.

The chain recombines TRBV6-6 with TRBJ2-7; unclear D gene. V was pared by 5 bases and J by 2 bases, with 16 bases between. The CDR3 extends over 15 amino acids. Germline CDR1 reads MNHNY; CDR2 reads SVGAGI (reference sequence). The CDR3 DNA reads as TGTGCCAGCAGTCAACAGAGTCTCTCCACCTACGAGCAGTACGTC. The encoded protein is CASSQQSLSTYEQYV.

This clonotype has a handful of counts. This chain connects TRBV10-1 to TRBJ2-5, with 11 bases lining up with TRBD2. Germline-derived CDR1 and CDR2 are WNHNN and SYGVQD (reference sequence). V dropped 0 bases and J dropped 4; count of bases not matched to a gene: 1. The length of the CDR3 is 15 residues. CDR3 bases: TGCGCCAGCAGTGAGTCAACTAGCGGGGGAGAGACCCAGTACTTC. It yields the protein CASSESTSGGETQYF.

The rearrangement uses TRBV10-3 and TRBJ1-4; D unclear. This CDR3 is built from 13 residues. Trimming cost V 5 bases and J 4 bases, with 8 bases left between them. Looked up from germline, CDR1 is ENHRY and CDR2 is SYGVKD. DNA of the CDR3: TGTGCCATCAGTTGGAGTTTTAATGAAAAACTGTTTTTT. As protein: CAISWSFNEKLFF.

The rearrangement joins TRBV18 to TRBJ1-5, with 11 nucleotides matching TRBD1. After removal of 0 bases from V and 2 bases from J, the junction contained 6 bases not matched to a gene. The germline CDR1 and CDR2 sequences are KGHSH and LQKENI. This CDR3 region has 18 residues. CDR3 loop: CASSPPNPGQGGNQPQHF. The CDR3 DNA reads TGTGCCAGCTCACCACCCAATCCGGGACAGGGGGGCAATCAGCCCCAGCATTTT.

This clonotype has at least ten counts. The rearrangement links TRBV21-1 to TRBJ2-7; the table's TRBD1 call for D was not verified on the DNA. TRBV21-1 is given as a pseudogene. The CDR3 is 16 amino acids. The CDR3 coding sequence is TGTGCCAGCAGCAAAGCCTCCAGGGGCCGCTTAGGCGAGCAGTACGTC. Residues: CASSKASRGRLGEQYV.

The gene calls are TRBV19 and TRBJ2-1; a possible D gene is TRBD1 (7 bases). The germline gives CDR1 LNHDA, CDR2 SQIVND (reference sequence). The CDR3 runs to 14 residues. V gave up 2 bases and J gave up 9 bases, with 14 bases separating them. The CDR3 sequence: CASSILSGGLEQFF. The CDR3 DNA is TGTGCCAGTAGTATATTATCAGGGGGGCTTGAGCAGTTCTTC.

This chain links TRBV5-4 with TRBJ1-1; D unresolved. CDR1 and CDR2 (germline): SGHNT, YYREEE (reference sequence). The CDR3 covers 14 residues. The V end lost 0 bases, the J end lost 0 bases, and 6 bases lay between the germline ends. The CDR3 sequence: CASSLGAMNTEAFF. As DNA, the CDR3 is TGTGCCAGCAGCTTGGGGGCCATGAACACTGAAGCTTTCTTT.

In this sample, this clonotype turned up many times. The chain has TRBV5-1 and TRBJ1-1; no clear D. Trimming stripped 3 bases from V and 0 bases from J, with 12 bases between. Germline V lookup: CDR1 SGHRS, CDR2 YFSETQ. This CDR3 is built from 15 residues. CDR3 region: CASSSGSLMNTEAFF. The CDR3 nucleotides read TGCGCCAGCAGCTCCGGCAGCCTCATGAACACTGAAGCTTTCTTT.

The table lists this clonotype with a few counts. The V call is TRBV5-1, the J call TRBJ2-5; 7 positions match TRBD2. Trimming removed 4 bases from V and 2 bases from J; junction bases left unmatched: 2. The CDR3 length is 13 residues. Germline-derived CDR1 and CDR2 are SGHRS and YFSETQ. Written as DNA, the CDR3 is TGCGCCAGCAGCGGCGGGGGACAAGAGACCCAGTACTTC. Protein product: CASSGGGQETQYF.

The chain's CDR3 is CASRRTSGEQYF. CDR3 nucleotide sequence: TGTGCCAGCAGGAGGACTAGCGGCGAGCAGTACTTC. The rearrangement uses TRBV12-3 or TRBV12-4 and TRBJ2-7, with 10 bases lining up with TRBD2. V trimming: 6 bases; J trimming: 6 bases; junction bases outside the gene matches: 2. The CDR3 is made up of 12 amino acids.